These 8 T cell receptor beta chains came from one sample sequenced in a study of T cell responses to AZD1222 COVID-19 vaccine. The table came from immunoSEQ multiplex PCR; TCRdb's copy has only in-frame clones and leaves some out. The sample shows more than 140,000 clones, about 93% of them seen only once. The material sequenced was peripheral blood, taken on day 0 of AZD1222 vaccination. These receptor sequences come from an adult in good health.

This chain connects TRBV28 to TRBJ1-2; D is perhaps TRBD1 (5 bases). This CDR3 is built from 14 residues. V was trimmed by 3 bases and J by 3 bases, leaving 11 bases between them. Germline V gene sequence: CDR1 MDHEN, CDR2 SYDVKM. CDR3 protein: CASSFPGLHYGYTF. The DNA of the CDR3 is TGTGCCAGCAGTTTCCCGGGACTTCACTATGGCTACACCTTC.

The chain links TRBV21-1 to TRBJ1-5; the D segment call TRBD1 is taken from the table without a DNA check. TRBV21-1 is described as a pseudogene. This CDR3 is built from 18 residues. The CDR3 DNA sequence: TGTGCCAGCAGCAAACCCCCGGGACAGGAGTTTAGCAATCAGCCCCAGCATTTT. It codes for CASSKPPGQEFSNQPQHF.

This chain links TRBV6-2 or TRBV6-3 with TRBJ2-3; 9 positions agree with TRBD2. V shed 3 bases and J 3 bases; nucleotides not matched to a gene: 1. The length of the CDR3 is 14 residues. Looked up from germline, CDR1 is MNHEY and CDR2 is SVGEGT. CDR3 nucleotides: TGTGCCAGCAGTTATGGACTAGCGACAGATACGCAGTATTTT. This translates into CASSYGLATDTQYF.

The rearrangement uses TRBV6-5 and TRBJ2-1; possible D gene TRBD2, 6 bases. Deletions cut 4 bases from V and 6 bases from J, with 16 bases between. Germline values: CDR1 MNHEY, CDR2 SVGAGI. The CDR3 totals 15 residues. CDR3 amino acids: CASSLSGRIGNEQFF. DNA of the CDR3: TGTGCCAGCAGTTTATCCGGGAGAATAGGCAATGAGCAGTTCTTC.

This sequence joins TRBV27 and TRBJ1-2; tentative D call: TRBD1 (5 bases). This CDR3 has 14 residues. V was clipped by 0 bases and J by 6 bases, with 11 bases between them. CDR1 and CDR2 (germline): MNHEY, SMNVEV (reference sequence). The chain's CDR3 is CASSLSSRVDGYTF. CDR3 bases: TGTGCCAGCAGTTTATCGTCCAGGGTAGATGGCTACACCTTC.

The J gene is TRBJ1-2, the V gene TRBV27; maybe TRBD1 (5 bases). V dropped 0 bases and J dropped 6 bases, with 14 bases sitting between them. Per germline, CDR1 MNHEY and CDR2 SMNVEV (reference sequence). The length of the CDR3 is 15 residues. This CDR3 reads CASSLSKQGIHGYTF. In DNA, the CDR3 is TGTGCCAGCAGTTTATCGAAGCAGGGAATTCATGGCTACACCTTC.

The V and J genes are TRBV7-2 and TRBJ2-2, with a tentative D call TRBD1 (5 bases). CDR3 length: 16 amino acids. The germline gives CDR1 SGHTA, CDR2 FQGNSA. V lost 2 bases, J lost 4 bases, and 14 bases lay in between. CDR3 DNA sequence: TGTGCCAGCAGCTTACAGTTGGTCCAGGGCACCGGGGAGCTGTTTTTT. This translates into CASSLQLVQGTGELFF.

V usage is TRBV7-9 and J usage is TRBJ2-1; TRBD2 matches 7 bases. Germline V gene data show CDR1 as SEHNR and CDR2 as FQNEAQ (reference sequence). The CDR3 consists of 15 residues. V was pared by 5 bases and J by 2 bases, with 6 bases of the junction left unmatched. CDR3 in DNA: TGTGCCAGCAGCAGCGGGACCGCTACCTACAATGAGCAGTTCTTC. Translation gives CASSSGTATYNEQFF. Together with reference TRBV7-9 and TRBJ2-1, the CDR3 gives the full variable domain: DTGVSQNPRHKITKRGQNVTFRCDPISEHNRLYWYRQTLGQGPEFLTYFQNEAQLEKSRLLSDRFSAERPKGSFSTLEIQRTEQGDSAMYLCASSSGTATYNEQFFGPGTRLTVL.